This passage covers 28 T cell receptor beta chains from one sample sequenced in a study of Graves' ophthalmopathy and Graves' hyperthyroidism. Amplified material comprised TCR beta CDR3 regions derived from RNA transcripts. Second-round multiplex PCR followed a first-round RT-PCR using HTBI primers. One entry per CDR3 protein, called by TCRdb with MiXCR from the multiplex PCR reads. The sample yields 45,000 to 60,000 distinct CDR3 sequences, about half seen once. The sequencing input was peripheral blood. The receptors were sampled from an adult woman with Graves' ophthalmopathy.

This clonotype is deemed medium-sized. This chain joins TRBV29-1 and TRBJ2-7, with D perhaps given as TRBD1 or TRBD2 (6 bases each). The CDR3 has 13 residues. Looked up from germline, CDR1 is SQVTM and CDR2 is ANQGSEA. The V end was cut by 3 bases, the J end by 3 bases, with 12 bases between. Here the CDR3 DNA reads TGCAGCGTTGAGGCGGGACAATTCTACGAGCAGTACTTC. This sequence encodes CSVEAGQFYEQYF.

The rearrangement links TRBV7-3 to TRBJ1-1, with 7 bases aligning to TRBD1. CDR3 size: 13 residues. With 4 bases clipped from V and 5 bases from J, the junction kept 4 bases outside the gene matches. The germline gives CDR1 SGHTA, CDR2 FQGTGA. The CDR3 loop reads CASSSGGVTEAFF. CDR3 sequence (DNA): TGTGCCAGCAGCTCAGGGGGAGTTACTGAAGCTTTCTTT.

The gene calls are TRBV30 and TRBJ1-5; maybe TRBD1 (6 bases). The CDR3 is 15 amino acids. Trimming stripped 0 bases from V and 4 bases from J, with 13 bases between. Germline V gene data show CDR1 as GTSNPN and CDR2 as SVGIG (reference sequence). The CDR3, as DNA: TGTGCCTGGAGTGTACAAGGGGGACCTAATCAGCCCCAGCATTTT. Its protein is CAWSVQGGPNQPQHF.

Regarding this clonotype: This may be a read error: a much more frequent sequence differs by one nucleotide. It is likely a read error, because the conserved phenylalanine at the end of the CDR3 is missing. The V and J genes are TRBV3-1 and TRBJ2-6, with D unresolved. The CDR3 spans 17 residues. Germline CDR1 is LGHDT and CDR2 is YNNKEL (reference sequence). V lost 1 base and J lost 0, with 10 bases in between. CDR3 loop: CASSQGPVDSGANVLTV. The CDR3 DNA follows: TGTGCCAGCAGCCAAGGGCCAGTTGACTCTGGGGCCAACGTCCTGACTGTC.

The CDR3 region is CASSSGSGNTIYF. The CDR3 coding sequence is TGTGCCAGCAGTTCCGGCTCTGGAAACACCATATATTTT. The chain recombines TRBV12-3 or TRBV12-4 with TRBJ1-3; no clear D gene. The CDR3 has 13 amino acids. V was cut by 4 bases and J by 0 bases, with 4 bases left in between.

The V call is TRBV20-1, the J call TRBJ2-3; 7 nucleotides line up with TRBD2. From germline, CDR1 is DFQATT and CDR2 SNEGSKA (reference sequence). The CDR3 is 14 residues long. J lost 0 bases, V lost 6 bases, and 6 bases had no gene match. The CDR3 coding sequence is TGCAGTGCCCCTAAAGCGGGGAGCACAGATACGCAGTATTTT. Translating gives CSAPKAGSTDTQYF.

This clonotype was observed at least ten times. The gene calls are TRBV12-3 or TRBV12-4 and TRBJ1-3, with D unclear. Trimming pared 6 bases from V and 3 bases from J, leaving 6 bases between. The CDR3 is 12 amino acids. The CDR3 region has the DNA TGTGCCAGCAGCTACAGTGGAAACACCATATATTTT. It codes for CASSYSGNTIYF.

This clonotype was detected many times. The V gene is TRBV6-6, the J gene TRBJ1-2; 7 bases fit TRBD1. V shed 5 bases, J shed 0 bases, and the junction held 6 bases outside the gene matches. Germline assignment: CDR1 MNHNY and CDR2 SVGAGI (reference sequence). The CDR3 length is 15 residues. CDR3 sequence: CASSPRTGANYGYTF. CDR3 DNA sequence: TGTGCCAGCAGTCCCAGGACAGGAGCTAACTATGGCTACACCTTC.

This clonotype occurred many times. CDR3 bases: TGTGCCAGTAGTAGGGACCCCACCTACAATGAGCAGTTCTTC. The encoded protein is CASSRDPTYNEQFF. The chain has TRBV19 and TRBJ2-1, with D tentatively TRBD1 or TRBD2 (5 bases each). The V and J ends lost 4 bases and 2 bases respectively, with 9 bases between them. This CDR3 is built from 14 residues. Germline CDR1 is LNHDA and CDR2 is SQIVND (reference sequence).

V usage is TRBV20-1 and J usage is TRBJ2-7, with a tentative D call TRBD2 (7 bases). Deletions cut 5 bases from V and 8 bases from J, with 22 bases between. Germline lookup yields CDR1 DFQATT and CDR2 SNEGSKA (reference sequence). CDR3 size: 14 residues. In DNA form, the CDR3 reads TGCAGTGCTGGGACTGAGGGGGGGGAGCCCCAGCAGTACTTC. This translates into CSAGTEGGEPQQYF.

This rearrangement joins TRBV6-4 to TRBJ1-2, with 11 bases that match TRBD1. There are 15 residues in the CDR3. Trimming took 6 bases from V and 3 from J; bases not matched to a gene: 6. Germline loops: CDR1 MRHNA, CDR2 SNTAGT. The CDR3 loop is CASRETGQGDYGYTF. In nucleotides, the CDR3 is TGTGCCAGCAGGGAGACGGGACAGGGGGACTATGGCTACACCTTC.

Ten or more counts support this clonotype. J is TRBJ2-3 and V is TRBV7-2; D ambiguous. This CDR3 is 13 amino acids long. CDR1 and CDR2 (germline): SGHTA, FQGNSA. The germline V and J ends were trimmed by 5 bases and 5 bases, with 11 bases remaining between them. In DNA, the CDR3 is TGTGCCAGCAGCGTCGGACCCTTAGATACGCAGTATTTT. Its translation is CASSVGPLDTQYF.

The sample holds many counts of this clonotype. With a much larger clone just one base away, this may be a read error. The chain recombines TRBV15 with TRBJ1-6; 8 bases map to TRBD1. V trimming: 0 bases; J trimming: 11 bases; junction bases outside the gene matches: 6. The V gene's germline CDR1 is LNHNV and CDR2 YYDKDF (reference sequence). The CDR3 is made up of 15 amino acids. CDR3 loop: CATSRDRDRNPPLHF. The DNA of the CDR3 is TGTGCCACCAGCAGAGATCGGGACAGGAACCCACCCCTCCACTTT. The full variable domain, rest sourced from reference TRBV15 and TRBJ1-6, is DAMVIQNPRYQVTQFGKPVTLSCSQTLNHNVMYWYQQKSSQAPKLLFHYYDKDFNNEADTPDNFQSRRPNTSFCFLDIRSPGLGDTAMYLCATSRDRDRNPPLHFGNGTRLTVT.

Remarks on this clonotype: Lacking the conserved final phenylalanine or tryptophan, this CDR3 likely reflects a read error. The V gene is TRBV6-5, the J gene TRBJ1-1, with D possibly being TRBD1 (5 bases). CDR1 is MNHEY and CDR2 is SVGAGI in the germline V gene. The CDR3 loop spans 14 amino acids. V was pared by 2 bases and J by 1 base, with 8 bases between. The DNA of the CDR3 is TGTGCCAGCAGTTACACCGGGACGAACACTGAAGCTTTCTCT. This gives the protein CASSYTGTNTEAFS.

This rearrangement joins TRBV28 to TRBJ1-4; maybe TRBD1 (5 bases). This CDR3 is built from 12 residues. V was trimmed by 11 bases and J by 7 bases, leaving 14 bases between them. Looked up from germline, CDR1 is MDHEN and CDR2 is SYDVKM. CDR3 residues: CAGTTGGEKLFF. The DNA of the CDR3 is TGTGCCGGCACTACAGGAGGTGAAAAACTGTTTTTT.

This rearrangement joins TRBV19 to TRBJ2-7; 13 bases line up with TRBD2. The trim removed 5 bases at V and 4 bases at J, leaving 2 bases unmatched. Germline V gene sequence: CDR1 LNHDA, CDR2 SQIVND (reference sequence). The CDR3 runs 14 residues. The CDR3 coding sequence is TGTGCCAGTAGTCGGACTAGCGGGAGTTACGAGCAGTACTTC. The encoded protein is CASSRTSGSYEQYF.

This clonotype showed up just a few times. Being one base from a much bigger clone, this may be a read error. The J gene is TRBJ2-1, the V gene TRBV11-3, with D tentatively TRBD1 (6 bases). The CDR3 is made up of 16 amino acids. The V gene lost 1 base and the J gene lost 3 bases, with 13 bases spanning the gap. Germline-derived CDR1 and CDR2 are SGHNT and YENEEA. The CDR3 loop reads CASSLGGRGFYNEQFF. DNA of the CDR3: TGTGCCAGCAGCTTAGGGGGCAGGGGTTTCTACAATGAGCAGTTCTTC.

The rearrangement links TRBV7-8 to TRBJ1-1, with D possibly TRBD1 on 5 matching bases. CDR3 length: 17 residues. Germline V gene data show CDR1 as SGHVS and CDR2 as FQNEAQ. Trimming took 4 bases from V and 1 from J, leaving 19 bases between them. The chain's CDR3 is CASSSGGGRFWNTEAFF. Here the CDR3 DNA reads TGTGCCAGCAGCTCCGGGGGGGGGAGGTTTTGGAACACTGAAGCTTTCTTT.

The V call is TRBV20-1, the J call TRBJ2-7; the match to TRBD1 covers 8 bases. Germline V lookup: CDR1 DFQATT, CDR2 SNEGSKA (reference sequence). The CDR3 consists of 11 residues. J lost 4 bases, V lost 6 bases, and 2 bases had no gene match. CDR3 sequence: CSAGDRYEQYF. As DNA, the CDR3 is TGCAGTGCGGGGGACAGGTACGAGCAGTACTTC.

The chain combines TRBV7-3 with TRBJ1-1; D remains ambiguous. Trimming removed 3 bases at V and 1 base at J, with 9 bases between. CDR3 length equals 14 residues. The germline V gene encodes CDR1 SGHTA and CDR2 FQGTGA. The CDR3 sequence is CASSFRSQNTEAFF. The CDR3 region has the DNA TGTGCCAGCAGCTTCCGGAGCCAGAACACTGAAGCTTTCTTT.

Note on this clonotype: The conserved phenylalanine or tryptophan normally closing the CDR3 is absent here, so this likely arose from a read error. The rearrangement uses TRBV28 and TRBJ2-5; a weak D match, TRBD2 (8 bases). The length of the CDR3 is 14 residues. The germline gives CDR1 MDHEN, CDR2 SYDVKM. V was cut by 6 bases and J by 10 bases, with 21 bases left in between. DNA for the CDR3: TGTGCCAGCAGGGTAGGGGGCGGGGGGACCCACCAGTACGTC. Translated: CASRVGGGGTHQYV.

This chain joins TRBV19 and TRBJ1-1, with D possibly matching TRBD1 (5 bases). The CDR3 extends over 13 amino acids. V lost 5 bases and J 0 bases, leaving 7 bases between the germline ends. Looked up from germline, CDR1 is LNHDA and CDR2 is SQIVND (reference sequence). The CDR3 region is CASSWGLNTEAFF. CDR3 bases: TGTGCCAGTAGTTGGGGGTTGAACACTGAAGCTTTCTTT.

This clonotype was recorded at least ten times. The chain employs TRBV27 and TRBJ1-4, with TRBD1 matching over 7 bases. Per the germline V gene, CDR1 is MNHEY and CDR2 is SMNVEV (reference sequence). This CDR3 has 14 amino acids. Germline trimming cut 5 bases from V and 4 bases from J; bases unmatched to any gene: 4. Here the CDR3 reads CASSQGQLNEKLFF. As DNA, the CDR3 is TGTGCCAGCAGTCAGGGACAGCTTAATGAAAAACTGTTTTTT.

This chain joins TRBV25-1 and TRBJ1-5; D is unclear. The CDR3 sequence is 14 residues long. Germline CDR1 reads MGHDK; CDR2 reads SYGVNS. Deletions cut 5 bases from V and 1 base from J, with 9 bases between. The CDR3 loop is CASSPGLSNQPQHF. The CDR3 DNA reads TGTGCCAGCAGTCCCGGGTTGAGCAATCAGCCCCAGCATTTT.

This clonotype showed up many times. This chain connects TRBV28 to TRBJ2-7; TRBD2 might be the D (5 bases). CDR1 is MDHEN and CDR2 is SYDVKM in the germline V gene. CDR3 length: 15 amino acids. V lost 5 bases and J lost 0, with 14 bases in between. DNA of the CDR3: TGTGCCAGCAGTCTCGGACTCCATTCCTCCTACGAGCAGTACTTC. This gives the protein CASSLGLHSSYEQYF.

The table lists this clonotype with many counts. This chain joins TRBV7-9 and TRBJ1-3; D call uncertain. Trimming pared 7 bases from V and 6 bases from J, leaving 7 bases between. This CDR3 has 11 amino acids. CDR1 and CDR2 (germline): SEHNR, FQNEAQ (reference sequence). In DNA form, the CDR3 reads TGTGCCAGCACTTCGTTAAACACCATATATTTT. This gives the protein CASTSLNTIYF.

The chain is built from TRBV7-8 and TRBJ2-4, with 8 positions matching TRBD2. The ends lost 8 bases at V and 9 bases at J; junction bases unmatched: 21. The CDR3 is made up of 17 amino acids. Per germline, CDR1 SGHVS and CDR2 FQNEAQ. Here the CDR3 reads CASGPGLVGGPRSIQYF. The CDR3 nucleotides are TGTGCCAGCGGCCCGGGACTAGTGGGAGGGCCTAGAAGCATTCAGTACTTC.

Written as DNA, the CDR3 is TGCGCCAGCTGGCAAGGTACTAGCACAGATACGCAGTATTTT. Protein product: CASWQGTSTDTQYF. V and J are TRBV5-1 and TRBJ2-3; D gene unclear. This CDR3 contains 14 residues. Per germline, CDR1 SGHRS and CDR2 YFSETQ. Between the trimmed V and J ends, which lost 7 bases and 0 bases, there was a span of 12 bases.